These 3 T cell receptor beta chains were all obtained from the same sample, sequenced in a study of blood T cell repertoires in COVID-19. The repertoire was sequenced with immunoSEQ multiplex PCR; TCRdb's copy has only in-frame clones and lacks some. Among a few hundred thousand clones listed, approximately 89% were seen once. The sample comprised PBMCs or T cells enriched from blood (not recorded which). The source of these receptors is a man aged 30-40 years who had recovered from COVID-19.

V is TRBV6-5 and J is TRBJ1-5; 9 bases map to TRBD1. Germline V gene sequence: CDR1 MNHEY, CDR2 SVGAGI. The length of the CDR3 is 16 residues. Trimming cost V 4 bases and J 4 bases; bases outside gene matches: 8. The CDR3, as DNA: TGTGCCAGCAGTTTCCAACAGGGGGCGCGGAATCAGCCCCAGCATTTT. Its protein is CASSFQQGARNQPQHF.

The J gene is TRBJ2-7, the V gene TRBV18; 7 bases agree with TRBD1. Losses at the gene ends were 3 bases for V and 2 bases for J; bases not matched to a gene: 1. CDR1 and CDR2 from the germline V gene are KGHSH and LQKENI. The length of the CDR3 is 13 residues. CDR3 loop: CASSPTGTYEQYF. The CDR3 DNA sequence: TGTGCCAGCTCACCGACAGGGACCTACGAGCAGTACTTC.

This clone was counted once. V is TRBV11-3 and J is TRBJ2-7, with 10 bases fitting TRBD2. Germline CDR1 SGHNT, CDR2 YENEEA. Trimming took 6 bases from V and 9 from J; bases not matched to a gene: 5. This CDR3 comprises 12 residues. The CDR3 bases are TGTGCCAGCAGTATAGCGGGGGGCCGGCAGTACTTC. Encoded protein: CASSIAGGRQYF. Full variable domain (rest looked up from reference TRBV11-3 and TRBJ2-7): EAGVVQSPRYKIIEKKQPVAFWCNPISGHNTLYWYLQNLGQGPELLIRYENEEAVDDSQLPKDRFSAERLKGVDSTLKIQPAELGDSAVYLCASSIAGGRQYFGPGTRLTVT.